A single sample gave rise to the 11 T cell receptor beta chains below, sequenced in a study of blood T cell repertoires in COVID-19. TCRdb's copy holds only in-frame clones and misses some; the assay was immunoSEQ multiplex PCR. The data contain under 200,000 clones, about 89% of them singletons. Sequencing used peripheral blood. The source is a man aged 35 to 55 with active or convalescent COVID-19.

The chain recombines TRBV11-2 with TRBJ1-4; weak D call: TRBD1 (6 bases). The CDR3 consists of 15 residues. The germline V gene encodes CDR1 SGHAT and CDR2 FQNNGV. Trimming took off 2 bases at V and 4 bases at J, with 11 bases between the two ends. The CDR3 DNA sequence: TGTGCCAGCAGCTTACTTCCAGGGGTTAATGAAAAACTGTTTTTT. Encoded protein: CASSLLPGVNEKLFF.

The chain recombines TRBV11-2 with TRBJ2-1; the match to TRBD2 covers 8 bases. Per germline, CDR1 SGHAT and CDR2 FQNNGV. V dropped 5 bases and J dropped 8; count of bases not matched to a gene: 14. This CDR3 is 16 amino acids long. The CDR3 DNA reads TGTGCCAGCAGCGGGGCGGGACTAGGGCCCCTCTATGAGCAGTTCTTC. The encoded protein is CASSGAGLGPLYEQFF.

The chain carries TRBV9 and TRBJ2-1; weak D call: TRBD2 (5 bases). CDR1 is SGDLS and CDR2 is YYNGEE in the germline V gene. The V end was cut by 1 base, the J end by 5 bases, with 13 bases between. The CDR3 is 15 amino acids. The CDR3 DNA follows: TGTGCCAGCAGCGTACTCTCCGGGGTAAACAATGAGCAGTTCTTC. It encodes CASSVLSGVNNEQFF. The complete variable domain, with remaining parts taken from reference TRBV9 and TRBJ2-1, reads DSGVTQTPKHLITATGQRVTLRCSPRSGDLSVYWYQQSLDQGLQFLIQYYNGEERAKGNILERFSAQQFPDLHSELNLSSLELGDSALYFCASSVLSGVNNEQFFGPGTRLTVL.

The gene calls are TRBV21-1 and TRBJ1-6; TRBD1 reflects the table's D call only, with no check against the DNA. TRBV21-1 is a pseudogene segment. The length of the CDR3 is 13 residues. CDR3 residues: CASSWTGSSPLHF. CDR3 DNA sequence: TGTGCCAGCAGTTGGACAGGGTCTTCACCCCTCCACTTT.

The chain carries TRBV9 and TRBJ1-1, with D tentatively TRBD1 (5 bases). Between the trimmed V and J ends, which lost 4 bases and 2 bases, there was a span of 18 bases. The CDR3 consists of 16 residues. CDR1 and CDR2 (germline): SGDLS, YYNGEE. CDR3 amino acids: CASSRGMAGFNTEAFF. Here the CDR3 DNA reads TGTGCCAGCAGCAGAGGTATGGCAGGGTTCAACACTGAAGCTTTCTTT.

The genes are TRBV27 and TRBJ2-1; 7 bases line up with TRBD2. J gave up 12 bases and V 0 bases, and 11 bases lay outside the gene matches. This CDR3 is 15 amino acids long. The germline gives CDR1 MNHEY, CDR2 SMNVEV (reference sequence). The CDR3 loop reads CASSLSSPTGGGQFF. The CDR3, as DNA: TGTGCCAGCAGTTTATCATCCCCTACGGGGGGAGGGCAGTTCTTC.

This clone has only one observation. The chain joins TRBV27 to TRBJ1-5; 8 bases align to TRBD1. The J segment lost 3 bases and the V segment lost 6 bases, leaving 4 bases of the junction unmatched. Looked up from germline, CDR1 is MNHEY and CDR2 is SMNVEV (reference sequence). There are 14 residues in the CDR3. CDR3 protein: CASRVTGVNQPQHF. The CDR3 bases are TGTGCCAGCAGGGTGACAGGGGTCAATCAGCCCCAGCATTTT.

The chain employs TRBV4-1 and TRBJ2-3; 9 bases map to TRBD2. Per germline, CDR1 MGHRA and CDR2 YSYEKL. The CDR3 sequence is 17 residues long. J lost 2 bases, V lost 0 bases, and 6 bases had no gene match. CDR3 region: CASSQDRSGGITDTQYF. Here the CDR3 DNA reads TGCGCCAGCAGCCAAGATCGCAGCGGGGGGATCACAGATACGCAGTATTTT.

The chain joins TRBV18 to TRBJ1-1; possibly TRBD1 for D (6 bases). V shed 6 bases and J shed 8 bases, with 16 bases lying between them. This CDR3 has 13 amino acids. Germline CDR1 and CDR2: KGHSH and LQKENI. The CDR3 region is CASSPGPGQEAFF. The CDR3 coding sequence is TGTGCCAGCTCTCCAGGCCCCGGACAGGAAGCTTTCTTT.

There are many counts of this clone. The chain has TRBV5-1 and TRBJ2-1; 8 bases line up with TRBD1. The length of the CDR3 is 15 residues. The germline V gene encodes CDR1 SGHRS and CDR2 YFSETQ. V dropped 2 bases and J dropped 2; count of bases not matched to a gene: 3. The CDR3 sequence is CASSLGQGAYNEQFF. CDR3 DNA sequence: TGCGCCAGCAGCTTAGGACAGGGTGCCTACAATGAGCAGTTCTTC.

This CDR3 reads CALMGLGYTF. The CDR3 DNA follows: TGTGCCCTCATGGGACTTGGCTACACCTTC. The J gene is TRBJ1-2, the V gene TRBV6-5; tentative D call: TRBD1 (5 bases). The CDR3 runs to 10 residues. CDR1 is MNHEY and CDR2 is SVGAGI in the germline V gene. Trimming shortened V by 11 bases and J by 7 bases, and 11 bases separated the two germline ends.